The 20 T cell receptor beta chains reported below all come from one sample, sequenced in a study of blood T cell repertoires in COVID-19. Method: immunoSEQ multiplex PCR; TCRdb's copy keeps in-frame clones and lacks some. The sample includes some 240,000 clones, 88% of them seen just once. Sequences were obtained from PBMCs or T cells enriched from blood (not recorded which). Receptor source: a woman aged 40-49 years who had been exposed to COVID-19.

This chain uses TRBV5-1 with TRBJ1-6, with D unresolved. The germline V gene encodes CDR1 SGHRS and CDR2 YFSETQ. V shed 0 bases and J shed 7 bases, with 17 bases lying between them. The CDR3 runs 17 residues. CDR3 residues: CASSLALDSKGNSPLHF. The CDR3, as DNA: TGCGCCAGCAGCTTGGCCTTGGACTCCAAAGGGAATTCACCCCTCCACTTT.

The J gene is TRBJ2-2, the V gene TRBV27, with a weak D call TRBD1 (6 bases). The germline gives CDR1 MNHEY, CDR2 SMNVEV (reference sequence). Trimming shortened V by 6 bases and J by 1 base, and 21 bases separated the two germline ends. The CDR3 length is 18 residues. CDR3 sequence (DNA): TGTGCCAGCAGCTGGGCCTCCGCTGACAGGCTGAACACCGGGGAGCTGTTTTTT. Protein sequence: CASSWASADRLNTGELFF.

The chain joins TRBV19 to TRBJ1-4; tentatively, D is TRBD1 (6 bases). V was pared by 10 bases and J by 7 bases, with 16 bases between. In germline, CDR1 is LNHDA, CDR2 SQIVND (reference sequence). The CDR3 sequence is 13 residues long. In DNA form, the CDR3 reads TGTGCCACCACAAACAGGGAAGTTGAAAAACTGTTTTTT. This gives the protein CATTNREVEKLFF.

This chain joins TRBV27 and TRBJ2-7, with TRBD1 matching 11 bases. Germline V gene sequence: CDR1 MNHEY, CDR2 SMNVEV (reference sequence). The CDR3 has 18 residues. The V gene end was trimmed by 4 bases and the J gene end by 7 bases; junction bases not matched to a gene: 18. CDR3 loop: CASSSLKWDRGSRVEQYF. CDR3 sequence (DNA): TGTGCCAGCAGTTCCCTTAAGTGGGACAGGGGGAGTAGGGTGGAGCAGTACTTC.

On this clone: This same CDR3 is encoded by further DNA sequences in the sample. This chain joins TRBV19 and TRBJ1-1; D possibly corresponds to TRBD1 (5 bases). V was pared by 6 bases and J by 3 bases, with 11 bases between. The CDR3 runs to 13 residues. Per the germline V gene, CDR1 is LNHDA and CDR2 is SQIVND (reference sequence). The CDR3 protein is CASRRGGDTEAFF. CDR3 in DNA: TGTGCCAGTAGAAGGGGAGGGGACACTGAAGCTTTCTTT.

CDR3 in amino acids: CASSQTSGRNEQFF. Here the CDR3 DNA reads TGTGCCAGCAGCCAAACTAGCGGCAGGAATGAGCAGTTCTTC. The rearrangement uses TRBV7-9 and TRBJ2-1; 8 bases map to TRBD2. The CDR3 length is 14 residues. Germline V lookup: CDR1 SEHNR, CDR2 FQNEAQ (reference sequence). V lost 5 bases, J lost 7 bases, and 7 bases stayed unmatched.

The chain employs TRBV7-3 and TRBJ1-6, with D hard to call. Looked up from germline, CDR1 is SGHTA and CDR2 is FQGTGA. The CDR3 is 13 residues long. V shed 1 base and J shed 11 bases, with 9 bases lying between them. Here the CDR3 DNA reads TGTGCCAGCAGCTTAAATCGTCCAGCACCCCTCCACTTT. Encoded protein: CASSLNRPAPLHF.

CDR3 amino acids: CASSPLARQETQYF. The CDR3 coding sequence is TGTGCCAGCTCACCGCTGGCGCGGCAAGAGACCCAGTACTTC. The genes are TRBV18 and TRBJ2-5; no definite D call. Trimming stripped 3 bases from V and 2 bases from J, with 10 bases between. The germline V gene encodes CDR1 KGHSH and CDR2 LQKENI. This CDR3 has 14 residues.

CDR3 nucleotides: TGTGCCAGTAGTCAGGGGCAGGGTATGAAAAAACTGTTTTTT. Protein product: CASSQGQGMKKLFF. This chain joins TRBV19 and TRBJ1-4; maybe TRBD1 (6 bases). V lost 5 bases to trimming and J lost 9 bases, with 16 bases between them. CDR3 length equals 14 residues. Germline assignment: CDR1 LNHDA and CDR2 SQIVND (reference sequence).

This chain links TRBV4-3 with TRBJ2-3; 9 bases map to TRBD1. The CDR3 consists of 14 residues. Trimming removed 1 base from V and 6 bases from J; junction bases left unmatched: 2. In germline, CDR1 is LGHNA, CDR2 YSLEER. The CDR3 here is CASSQAGTGDTQYF. The CDR3 bases are TGCGCCAGCAGCCAAGCCGGGACAGGGGATACGCAGTATTTT.

This clone has a single count. The chain carries TRBV9 and TRBJ2-2; 10 bases are shared with TRBD2. The CDR3 sequence is 18 residues long. With V trimmed by 0 bases and J by 5 bases, 10 bases remained unmatched. Germline lookup yields CDR1 SGDLS and CDR2 YYNGEE. The CDR3 reads CASSVVISGRPGTGELFF. CDR3 DNA sequence: TGTGCCAGCAGCGTAGTTATTAGCGGGAGGCCCGGGACCGGGGAGCTGTTTTTT.

J is TRBJ1-2 and V is TRBV3-1 (or the pseudogene TRBV3-2); 8 nucleotides agree with TRBD1. The CDR3 is 13 amino acids. V shed 7 bases and J 7 bases; nucleotides not matched to a gene: 8. Germline lookup yields CDR1 LGHDT and CDR2 YNNKEL (reference sequence). CDR3 sequence reads: CASTDRGSSGYTF. CDR3 sequence (DNA): TGTGCCAGCACCGACAGGGGCTCAAGTGGCTACACCTTC.

The chain has TRBV4-3 and TRBJ2-3; D possibly corresponds to TRBD2 (6 bases). CDR1 is LGHNA and CDR2 is YSLEER in the germline V gene. V was shortened by 1 base and J by 0 bases, with 11 bases between the two germline ends. This CDR3 comprises 16 residues. Here the CDR3 DNA reads TGCGCCAGCAGCCAAGGCGAGCGGGCAAGCACAGATACGCAGTATTTT. Translating it yields CASSQGERASTDTQYF.

V usage is TRBV19 and J usage is TRBJ1-4; D might be TRBD1 (6 bases). This CDR3 spans 15 amino acids. The V gene's germline CDR1 is LNHDA and CDR2 SQIVND (reference sequence). The V end was cut by 4 bases, the J end by 8 bases, with 17 bases between. CDR3 loop: CASSTQQGLGEKLFF. The CDR3 DNA follows: TGTGCCAGTAGTACCCAACAGGGTCTAGGGGAAAAACTGTTTTTT.

The chain recombines TRBV7-9 with TRBJ2-1, with a weak D call TRBD1 (5 bases). This CDR3 is built from 17 residues. Germline V gene sequence: CDR1 SEHNR, CDR2 FQNEAQ (reference sequence). The V gene lost 5 bases and the J gene lost 2 bases, with 19 bases spanning the gap. CDR3 bases: TGTGCCAGCAGCGAACCAGGCAGGGATCTGACCTACAATGAGCAGTTCTTC. Protein product: CASSEPGRDLTYNEQFF.

V and J are TRBV5-4 and TRBJ1-6; the match to TRBD1 covers 9 bases. Germline CDR1 and CDR2: SGHNT and YYREEE (reference sequence). This CDR3 region has 17 residues. J was trimmed by 2 bases and V by 4 bases; bases with no gene match: 7. The CDR3 sequence: CASSRYTGGAYNSPLHF. In DNA form, the CDR3 reads TGTGCCAGCAGCAGATACACAGGGGGCGCCTATAATTCACCCCTCCACTTT. The entire variable domain, with the rest obtained from reference TRBV5-4 and TRBJ1-6, is as follows: ETGVTQSPTHLIKTRGQQVTLRCSSQSGHNTVSWYQQALGQGPQFIFQYYREEENGRGNFPPRFSGLQFPNYSSELNVNALELDDSALYLCASSRYTGGAYNSPLHFGNGTRLTVT.

V and J are TRBV3-1 (or the pseudogene TRBV3-2) and TRBJ1-2; D is ambiguous. Germline-derived CDR1 and CDR2 are LGHDT and YNNKEL (reference sequence). Trimming pared 0 bases from V and 7 bases from J, leaving 15 bases between. The CDR3 covers 15 residues. The CDR3 sequence is CASSQEKLGFPGYTF. CDR3 sequence (DNA): TGTGCCAGCAGCCAAGAAAAATTGGGCTTTCCTGGCTACACCTTC.

V usage is TRBV7-9 and J usage is TRBJ1-1; a possible D gene is TRBD1 (5 bases). Germline assignment: CDR1 SEHNR and CDR2 FQNEAQ (reference sequence). The CDR3 sequence is 14 residues long. V gave up 7 bases and J gave up 6 bases, with 18 bases separating them. In nucleotides, the CDR3 is TGTGCCAGCAACACTTTCCAGGGTGGCCCTGAAGCTTTCTTT. It specifies CASNTFQGGPEAFF.

V is TRBV9 and J is TRBJ1-5; 9 nucleotides line up with TRBD1. CDR3 length equals 17 residues. Germline V gives CDR1 SGDLS, CDR2 YYNGEE. Trimming at V came to 4 bases and at J to 6 bases, leaving 14 bases not matched to a gene. CDR3 loop: CASSHSKGDRVLQPQHF. CDR3 nucleotides: TGTGCCAGCAGCCACTCCAAGGGGGACAGGGTTCTTCAGCCCCAGCATTTT.

The J gene is TRBJ2-5, the V gene TRBV19; the match to TRBD1 covers 7 bases. Germline trimming cut 2 bases from V and 1 base from J; bases unmatched to any gene: 4. The CDR3 has 15 residues. Germline V gives CDR1 LNHDA, CDR2 SQIVND (reference sequence). This CDR3 reads CASSIRDRAQETQYF. CDR3 nucleotide sequence: TGTGCCAGTAGTATACGCGACAGGGCCCAAGAGACCCAGTACTTC.